This T cell receptor (beta chain) was documented in a study of shared clonotypes between healthy human individuals. Study at large: Donors, aged 18 to 49, were a couple of women and a few men. CD8 memory received one plate per donor, CD8 naive two, CD4 memory three and CD4 naive three.

The CDR3 runs 14 residues. The germline V gene has CDR1 MNHEY and CDR2 SVGAGI. Trimming took 6 bases from V and 0 from J, leaving 12 bases between them. Turning to this clone: Its antigen is currently unknown.

This was a deep-level run. Sequencing was performed with immunoSEQ multiplex PCR; in TCRdb, only in-frame clones are kept and a portion is missing. The repertoire has 2 million to 2.5 million clones, 85% to 95% of them found once; the top ten carry about 0.36%. Study-wide findings and caveats: Sampling covered blood only; tissue repertoires likely differ.

The chain couples TRBV6-5 to TRBJ2-7; D gene unclear. Specimen: naive CD4+ T cells from PBMCs. The subset denotes: CD45RA+ positively selected. This clonotype originated in a man younger than 30 in good health. Some clones in this sample may be carry-over from other donors' samples. The CDR3 sequence: CASSPTLTSYEQYF. The CDR3 nucleotides read TGTGCCAGCAGCCCTACACTTACCTCCTACGAGCAGTACTTC.